What follows describes a single TCR beta chain. In this sample, this clonotype turned up a few times. The antigen it recognizes is unknown. No base quality information exists; no much larger clone differs at one position. The sample's time point label, decoded: patch test 1, 2 weeks after DPC sensitization. The treatment or condition label here, explained by the study, means: therapeutic diphenylcyclopropenone sensitization with weekly scalp DPC. At every patch-test visit, the blood draw took place before the patch test was put on. Eligible patients were aged 18 to 70, diagnosed with alopecia, deemed suitable for DPC therapy, and excluded if pregnant. Total RNA was extracted from unfractionated whole blood collected in Tempus Blood RNA tubes. Library creation used RACE. The sequencer was a NextSeq 500. During library preparation, unique molecular identifiers were attached to individual cDNA molecules so that TCRs could be counted quantitatively and reproducibly. From each blood RNA sample, both TCR alpha and TCR beta chains were sequenced. Per the original workflow: The median number of TCRs per sample was around 100,000, ranging from about 23,224 to 690,600. The Decombinator software suite was used to annotate the V, J and CDR3 of the TCR reads. For the PS versus PT1 abundance plots, all samples were subsampled to the same number of TCRs (28,000). TCRs were defined as expanded if absent before sensitization and observed at least eight times at the 2-week time point. TCRdb trimmed the raw reads at Q25, called clones with MiXCR and kept productive beta chains. Each CDR3 protein gets just one entry, which takes the most common genes and DNA from the rows behind it. These V and J calls rely on TCRdb rather than the paper's analysis. The sample records 300,000 to 450,000 distinct CDR3 sequences, approximately 5.1% of which are singletons. Around 2% of the sample rests with the top ten.

The data belong to a study of human T cells and chemical hapten exposure (dated by TCRdb to the early 2020s). Notes on the research overall: For sensitization, 2% DPC in acetone was applied to an approximately 2 cm by approximately 2 cm area of upper inner arm skin. Weekly therapeutic DPC doses were additionally applied to the scalp of patients throughout the roughly 25-week study period. Patch testing was performed on the upper back with Finn chambers containing 0.01% DPC, and the patch tests were scored after 6 days according to International Contact Dermatitis Research Group standards. The mostly female patient cohort included alopecia areata with under or over 50% scalp involvement, alopecia totalis and alopecia universalis. Libraries were pooled for sequencing, and variation in per-sample TCR yields was attributed mainly to small differences in library volumes within the pool. The study tracked peripheral blood TCR repertoire changes in vivo during primary and secondary sensitization to the hapten diphenylcyclopropenone (DPC) in alopecia patients. Patient blood was sampled pre-sensitization (week 0) and at 2, 6 and about 24 weeks after DPC sensitization. About 29 alopecia patients gave blood for TCR sequencing at one to four time points (pre-sensitization, 2, 6 and 24 weeks). The study at large found these results: Because every patient had alopecia, a presumed autoimmune disease, the patients' immune response might differ from that of healthy individuals. DPC sensitization did not change the number of TCRs with a frequency above 1 in 1000, and there was no evidence of changes in global repertoire structure. After repeated subsampling, the strength of the expansion versus patch-test correlation and the threshold at which it became significant changed. Patch test score was positively correlated with the number of PT1 expanded TCRs, with significance at thresholds 8, 16 and 32 but not at 4. Compared with pre-sensitization or healthy control sets, expanded TCRs formed significantly more large CDR3 similarity clusters, which is consistent with antigen-driven responses.

Spanning cysteine to phenylalanine, the CDR3 consists of 13 amino acids. This entry keeps only the CDR3 DNA: 39 bases, framed from base 1. Trimming at the junction amounts to 2 bases on V and 4 bases on J, and the germline ends lie 7 bases apart. The CDR1 and CDR2 encoded by the germline V gene are SGDLS and YYNGEE. The chain joins TRBV9 to TRBJ1-5; the D segment cannot be called with confidence. The TCR sequence derives from a woman in her 50s with alopecia areata. Some clones in this sample may be carry-over from other donors' samples. Specimen: whole blood, collected in connection with sensitization to the hapten diphenylcyclopropenone (DPC). The CDR3 region reads CASSVDVNQPQHF. The base sequence is TGTGCCAGCAGCGTTGATGTTAATCAGCCCCAGCATTTT.